The 27 T cell receptor beta chains listed next were all sequenced from one sample in a study of blood T cell repertoires in COVID-19. The repertoire was sequenced with immunoSEQ multiplex PCR; TCRdb's copy has only in-frame clones and lacks some. The data show 85,000 to 95,000 clones, with under 90% seen just once and under 5.5% held by the top ten. The sequenced material came from peripheral blood. These receptors were obtained from a man aged 55 to 70 with COVID-19, enrolled during active disease.

This sequence joins TRBV2 and TRBJ2-3; D is uncertain. The ends were cut back, 4 bases at V and 0 bases at J, with 5 bases in the middle. In germline, CDR1 is SNHLY, CDR2 FYNNEI. CDR3 length: 13 amino acids. CDR3 protein: CASSGTSTDTQYF. The DNA of the CDR3 is TGTGCCAGCAGTGGAACTAGCACAGATACGCAGTATTTT.

V is TRBV25-1 and J is TRBJ2-5; 7 positions match TRBD1. With V trimmed by 4 bases and J by 4 bases, 3 bases remained unmatched. CDR1 is MGHDK and CDR2 is SYGVNS in the germline V gene. The CDR3 sequence is 13 residues long. The CDR3 DNA reads TGTGCCAGCAGTGGACAGGGTACAGAGACCCAGTACTTC. Translating it yields CASSGQGTETQYF.

The V call is TRBV24-1, the J call TRBJ2-7, with TRBD2 as a possible D gene (5 bases). The CDR3 runs to 14 residues. Deletions cut 3 bases from V and 5 bases from J, with 13 bases between. CDR1 is KGHDR, CDR2 SFDVKD, per germline. DNA for the CDR3: TGTGCCACCAGTGATCCGGCTTTGAGGGACGAGCAGTACTTC. Translated: CATSDPALRDEQYF.

The chain uses TRBV29-1 and TRBJ2-3, with D perhaps TRBD2 (6 bases). Germline V lookup: CDR1 SQVTM, CDR2 ANQGSEA. The CDR3 sequence is 15 residues long. V was trimmed by 1 base and J by 1 base, leaving 12 bases between them. CDR3: CSVEAPGTGTDTQYF. CDR3 bases: TGCAGCGTTGAAGCCCCCGGGACTGGCACAGATACGCAGTATTTT.

V usage is TRBV4-3 and J usage is TRBJ2-1, with a weak D call TRBD2 (6 bases). CDR3 length: 17 amino acids. The V gene's germline CDR1 is LGHNA and CDR2 YSLEER. Trimming stripped 4 bases from V and 3 bases from J, with 19 bases between. The CDR3 DNA reads as TGCGCCAGCAGCCCGGAAGGGGACTCACCAGACTACAATGAGCAGTTCTTC. It yields the protein CASSPEGDSPDYNEQFF.

This clone has just a few counts. The V and J genes are TRBV29-1 and TRBJ2-7; D uncertain. V was pared by 3 bases and J by 3 bases, with 6 bases between. The CDR3 contains 11 residues. Germline loops: CDR1 SQVTM, CDR2 ANQGSEA. The CDR3 protein is CSVESDYEQYF. The CDR3 DNA is TGCAGCGTTGAGAGTGACTACGAGCAGTACTTC.

V usage is TRBV19 and J usage is TRBJ1-1, with TRBD1 matching over 7 bases. Germline values: CDR1 LNHDA, CDR2 SQIVND (reference sequence). Germline trimming cut 7 bases from V and 6 bases from J; bases unmatched to any gene: 14. The CDR3 extends over 15 amino acids. The CDR3, as DNA: TGTGCCAGTACAAAACCTCGACAGGGTGACCCTGAAGCTTTCTTT. It specifies CASTKPRQGDPEAFF. The whole variable domain, remainder taken from reference TRBV19 and TRBJ1-1, is DGGITQSPKYLFRKEGQNVTLSCEQNLNHDAMYWYRQDPGQGLRLIYYSQIVNDFQKGDIAEGYSVSREKKESFPLTVTSAQKNPTAFYLCASTKPRQGDPEAFFGQGTRLTVV.

The chain couples TRBV10-1 to TRBJ2-7, with 9 bases fitting TRBD1. After removal of 7 bases from V and 0 bases from J, the junction contained 4 bases not matched to a gene. CDR1 is WNHNN, CDR2 SYGVQD, per germline (reference sequence). CDR3 length: 14 amino acids. The CDR3 bases are TGCGCCAGCACCAGGACAGGGGACTCCTACGAGCAGTACTTC. Translating it yields CASTRTGDSYEQYF.

The V call is TRBV7-9, the J call TRBJ2-2; D is perhaps TRBD2 (6 bases). Trimming shortened V by 11 bases and J by 3 bases, and 10 bases separated the two germline ends. This CDR3 has 12 amino acids. Germline V gives CDR1 SEHNR, CDR2 FQNEAQ (reference sequence). CDR3 region: CASSEDTGELFF. CDR3 in DNA: TGTGCCTCTAGCGAAGACACCGGGGAGCTGTTTTTT.

The rearrangement joins TRBV2 to TRBJ2-3; 8 nucleotides agree with TRBD2. J gave up 5 bases and V 5 bases, and 6 bases lay outside the gene matches. This CDR3 has 14 amino acids. Germline V CDR1 and CDR2: SNHLY, FYNNEI. The CDR3 coding sequence is TGTGCCAGCAGTTCCAGCGGGGGAGGAGATACGCAGTATTTT. Translation: CASSSSGGGDTQYF.

This chain links TRBV5-5 with TRBJ1-1; weak D call: TRBD1 (5 bases). Trimming stripped 0 bases from V and 4 bases from J, with 10 bases between. This CDR3 spans 14 amino acids. Germline lookup yields CDR1 SGHKS and CDR2 YYEKEE (reference sequence). The CDR3 is CASSLVGGGTEAFF. CDR3 sequence (DNA): TGTGCCAGCAGCTTGGTGGGCGGGGGCACTGAAGCTTTCTTT.

This chain links TRBV6-6 with TRBJ1-1; D not resolved. The CDR3 runs 14 residues. Germline loops: CDR1 MNHNY, CDR2 SVGAGI (reference sequence). V was trimmed by 2 bases and J by 5 bases, leaving 12 bases between them. This CDR3 is CASSYGSGETEAFF. The CDR3 DNA reads TGTGCCAGCAGTTACGGGAGTGGGGAGACTGAAGCTTTCTTT.

V usage is TRBV6-1 and J usage is TRBJ1-1, with D possibly being TRBD1 (5 bases). The CDR3 consists of 14 residues. Germline V lookup: CDR1 MNHNS, CDR2 SASEGT. V lost 2 bases, J lost 3 bases, and 10 bases lay in between. CDR3 in DNA: TGTGCCAGCAGTGAATCAGGGTGGGACACTGAAGCTTTCTTT. Translating gives CASSESGWDTEAFF.

The sample holds one count of this clone. This chain connects TRBV7-9 to TRBJ1-1, with a tentative D call TRBD1 (6 bases). CDR1 and CDR2 from the germline V gene are SEHNR and FQNEAQ (reference sequence). This CDR3 comprises 17 residues. V lost 3 bases and J lost 1, with 18 bases in between. The CDR3 sequence is CASSFSSRGFENTEAFF. CDR3 nucleotides: TGTGCCAGCAGCTTTTCCTCAAGGGGGTTCGAGAACACTGAAGCTTTCTTT.

This chain joins TRBV11-2 and TRBJ1-4; 10 bases map to TRBD1. Germline V lookup: CDR1 SGHAT, CDR2 FQNNGV. The CDR3 consists of 15 residues. V was pared by 4 bases and J by 8 bases, with 7 bases of the junction left unmatched. The CDR3 region has the DNA TGTGCCAGCAGCTCGTTGGGACAGGGGTTGGAAAAACTGTTTTTT. Its protein is CASSSLGQGLEKLFF.

In its sample, this clone was seen a few times. The rearrangement joins TRBV19 to TRBJ2-1; TRBD2 matches at 8 bases. V shed 4 bases and J 4 bases; nucleotides not matched to a gene: 3. The length of the CDR3 is 14 residues. Germline CDR1 is LNHDA and CDR2 is SQIVND (reference sequence). In nucleotides, the CDR3 is TGTGCCAGTAGTACGGGAGGGGAATACAATGAGCAGTTCTTC. It specifies CASSTGGEYNEQFF.

This chain links TRBV5-1 with TRBJ2-1; 7 nucleotides line up with TRBD1. Germline V lookup: CDR1 SGHRS, CDR2 YFSETQ. The CDR3 is 13 amino acids. With V trimmed by 4 bases and J by 8 bases, 6 bases remained unmatched. The CDR3, as DNA: TGCGCCAGCAGCAGAACAGGGGAAGATGAGCAGTTCTTC. It translates to CASSRTGEDEQFF.

The chain links TRBV2 to TRBJ2-7; 10 bases match TRBD2. V gave up 8 bases and J gave up 3 bases; unmatched junction bases: 1. This CDR3 region has 12 residues. Germline assignment: CDR1 SNHLY and CDR2 FYNNEI. CDR3 amino acids: CASRTSGYEQYF. In DNA, the CDR3 is TGTGCCAGCCGGACTAGCGGCTACGAGCAGTACTTC.

This clone was seen only once. V and J are TRBV28 and TRBJ1-5; D gene ambiguous. CDR3 length: 13 residues. Germline CDR1 MDHEN, CDR2 SYDVKM. V was shortened by 5 bases and J by 4 bases, with 9 bases between the two germline ends. CDR3 loop: CASSEGFNQPQHF. The CDR3 nucleotides are TGTGCCAGCAGTGAGGGTTTTAATCAGCCCCAGCATTTT.

This clone was counted only a few times. The rearrangement uses TRBV10-3 and TRBJ2-5, with D perhaps TRBD1 (6 bases). The CDR3 length is 17 residues. V lost 2 bases, J lost 5 bases, and 21 bases lay in between. CDR1 is ENHRY, CDR2 SYGVKD, per germline. This CDR3 reads CAISEGTGLRVEETQYF. The CDR3 DNA is TGTGCCATCAGTGAGGGAACAGGGTTGAGAGTCGAGGAGACCCAGTACTTC.

This rearrangement joins TRBV7-6 to TRBJ2-1, with 7 positions matching TRBD2. The CDR3 runs 16 residues. Per germline, CDR1 SGHVS and CDR2 FNYEAQ. V gave up 5 bases and J gave up 4 bases; unmatched junction bases: 11. Written as DNA, the CDR3 is TGTGCCAGCAGCATCTCAGCGGGGTTTTTTTACAATGAGCAGTTCTTC. Amino acid sequence: CASSISAGFFYNEQFF.

The CDR3 bases are TGTGCCAGCAGCACACGACAGGGTTCAACCTACGAGCAGTACTTC. This translates into CASSTRQGSTYEQYF. V and J are TRBV13 and TRBJ2-7, with 7 bases lining up with TRBD1. V lost 5 bases to trimming and J lost 2 bases; unmatched junction nucleotides: 9. The germline V gene has CDR1 PRHDT and CDR2 FYEKMQ (reference sequence). The CDR3 runs 15 residues.

The chain is built from TRBV2 and TRBJ2-1, with 8 bases identical to TRBD1. The germline V gene encodes CDR1 SNHLY and CDR2 FYNNEI. The V and J ends lost 5 bases and 4 bases, in that order; junction bases with no gene match: 1. CDR3 length equals 13 residues. The CDR3: CASSRQGYNEQFF. The CDR3 DNA follows: TGTGCCAGCAGTCGACAGGGGTACAATGAGCAGTTCTTC.

V and J are TRBV14 and TRBJ2-3; the D gene is possibly TRBD2 (6 bases). The CDR3 is 15 residues long. Trimming took off 2 bases at V and 2 bases at J, with 11 bases between the two ends. From germline, CDR1 is SGHDN and CDR2 FVKESK. Here the CDR3 DNA reads TGTGCCAGCAGCCAATTCCTAGCGATCACAGATACGCAGTATTTT. Translation gives CASSQFLAITDTQYF.

The chain employs TRBV30 and TRBJ2-3; no clear D gene. V was cut by 0 bases and J by 0 bases, with 10 bases left in between. The CDR3 sequence is 15 residues long. Germline assignment: CDR1 GTSNPN and CDR2 SVGIG (reference sequence). The CDR3 is CAWSVTIGSTDTQYF. CDR3 coding DNA: TGTGCCTGGAGTGTAACGATCGGGAGCACAGATACGCAGTATTTT.

The chain links TRBV18 to TRBJ1-3, with TRBD1 identical over 12 bases. The CDR3 length is 14 residues. Trimming removed 4 bases from V and 6 bases from J; junction bases left unmatched: 1. Germline values: CDR1 KGHSH, CDR2 LQKENI. Here the CDR3 reads CASSRGQGANTIYF. CDR3 sequence (DNA): TGTGCCAGCTCACGGGGACAGGGGGCAAACACCATATATTTT.

The rearrangement links TRBV27 to TRBJ2-7; perhaps TRBD2 as D (6 bases). The V end was cut by 3 bases, the J end by 3 bases, with 21 bases between. The CDR3 sequence is 17 residues long. Germline values: CDR1 MNHEY, CDR2 SMNVEV (reference sequence). Written as DNA, the CDR3 is TGTGCCAGCAGTTTTTTCCCCCGCGGGACTTATCGCTACGAGCAGTACTTC. Translated: CASSFFPRGTYRYEQYF.